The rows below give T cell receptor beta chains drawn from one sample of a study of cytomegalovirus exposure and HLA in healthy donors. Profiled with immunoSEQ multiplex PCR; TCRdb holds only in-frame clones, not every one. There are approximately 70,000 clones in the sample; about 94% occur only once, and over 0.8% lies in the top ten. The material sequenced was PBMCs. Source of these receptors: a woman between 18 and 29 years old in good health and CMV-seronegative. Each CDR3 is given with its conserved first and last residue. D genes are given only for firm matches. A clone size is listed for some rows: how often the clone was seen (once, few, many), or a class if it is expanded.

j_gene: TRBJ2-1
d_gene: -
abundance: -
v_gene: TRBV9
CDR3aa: CASSVRGQHLNEQFF
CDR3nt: TGTGCCAGCAGCGTAAGGGGTCAACACCTCAATGAGCAGTTCTTC

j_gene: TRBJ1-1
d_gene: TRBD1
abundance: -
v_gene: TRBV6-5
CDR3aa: CASRDKDRAEAFF
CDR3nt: TGTGCCAGCAGGGATAAGGACAGGGCTGAAGCTTTCTTT

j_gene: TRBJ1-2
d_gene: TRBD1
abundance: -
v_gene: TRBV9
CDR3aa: CASSGDRGNGYTF
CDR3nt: TGTGCCAGCAGCGGAGACAGGGGGAATGGCTACACCTTC

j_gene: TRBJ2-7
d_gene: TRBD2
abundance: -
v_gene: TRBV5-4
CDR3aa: CASSLGLGAYEQYF
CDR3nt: TGTGCCAGCAGCCTGGGACTAGGAGCCTACGAGCAGTACTTC

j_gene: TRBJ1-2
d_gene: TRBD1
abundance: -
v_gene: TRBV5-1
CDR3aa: CASSPGQGSVGYTF
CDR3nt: TGCGCCAGCAGCCCAGGACAGGGGAGCGTGGGCTACACCTTC

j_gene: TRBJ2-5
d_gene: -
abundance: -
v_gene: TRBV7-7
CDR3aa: CASSLGLNREQETQYF
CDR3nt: TGTGCTAGCAGCTTGGGCCTCAACAGGGAGCAAGAGACCCAGTACTTC

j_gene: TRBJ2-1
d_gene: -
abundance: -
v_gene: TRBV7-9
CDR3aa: CASSPWGSGRGEQFF
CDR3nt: TGTGCCAGCAGCCCCTGGGGCTCCGGGCGGGGTGAGCAGTTCTTC

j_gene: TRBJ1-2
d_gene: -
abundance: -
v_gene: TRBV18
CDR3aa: CASSPQGGDGYTF
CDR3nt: TGTGCCAGCTCACCGCAGGGAGGGGATGGCTACACCTTC

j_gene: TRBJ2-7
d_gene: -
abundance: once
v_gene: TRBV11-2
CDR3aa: CASSPGHHYEQYF
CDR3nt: TGTGCCAGCAGCCCGGGACACCACTACGAGCAGTACTTC

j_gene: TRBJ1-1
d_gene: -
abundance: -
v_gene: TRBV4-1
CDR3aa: CASSYATGTNTEAFF
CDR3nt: TGCGCCAGCAGCTATGCTACAGGGACGAACACTGAAGCTTTCTTT

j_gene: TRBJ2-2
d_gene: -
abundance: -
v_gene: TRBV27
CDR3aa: CASTTLRRENTGELFF
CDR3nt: TGTGCCAGCACCACCTTGCGGAGAGAAAACACCGGGGAGCTGTTTTTT

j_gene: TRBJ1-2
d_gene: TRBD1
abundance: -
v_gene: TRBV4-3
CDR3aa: CASSQGTGIGYTF
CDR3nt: TGCGCCAGCAGCCAAGGGACAGGGATTGGCTACACCTTC

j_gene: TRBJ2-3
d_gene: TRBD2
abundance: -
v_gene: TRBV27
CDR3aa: CASRSGGSTDTQYF
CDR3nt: TGTGCCAGCAGAAGCGGGGGTAGCACAGATACGCAGTATTTT

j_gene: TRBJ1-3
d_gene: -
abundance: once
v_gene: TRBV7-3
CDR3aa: CARPGQATIYF
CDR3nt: TGTGCCAGGCCTGGGCAGGCCACCATATATTTT

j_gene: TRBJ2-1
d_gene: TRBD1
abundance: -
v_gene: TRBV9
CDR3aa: CASSVGTGMDEQFF
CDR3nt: TGTGCCAGCAGCGTCGGGACAGGGATGGATGAGCAGTTCTTC

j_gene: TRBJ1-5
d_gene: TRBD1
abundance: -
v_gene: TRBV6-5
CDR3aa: CASSRGTGDNQPQHF
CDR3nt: TGTGCCAGCAGCCGCGGGACAGGGGACAATCAGCCCCAGCATTTT

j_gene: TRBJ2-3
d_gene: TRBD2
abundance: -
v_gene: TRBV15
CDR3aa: CATSRDIAGAFTDTQYF
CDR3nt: TGTGCCACCAGCAGAGATATAGCGGGAGCCTTCACAGATACGCAGTATTTT

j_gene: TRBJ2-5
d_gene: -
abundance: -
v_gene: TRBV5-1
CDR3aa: CASSLGQGGQETQYF
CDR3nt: TGCGCCAGCAGCTTGGGCCAGGGTGGACAAGAGACCCAGTACTTC

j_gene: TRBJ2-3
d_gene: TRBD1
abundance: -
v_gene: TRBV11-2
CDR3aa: CASSYGRGISDTQYF
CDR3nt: TGTGCCAGCAGCTATGGCAGGGGGATTTCAGATACGCAGTATTTT

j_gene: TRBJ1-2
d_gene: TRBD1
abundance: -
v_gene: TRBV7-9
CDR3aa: CASSLQGASNYGYTF
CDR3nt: TGTGCCAGCAGCCTACAGGGGGCGTCGAACTATGGCTACACCTTC

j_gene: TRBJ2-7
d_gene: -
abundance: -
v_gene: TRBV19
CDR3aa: CASSPGSYEQYF
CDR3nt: TGTGCCAGTAGCCCAGGATCCTACGAGCAGTACTTC

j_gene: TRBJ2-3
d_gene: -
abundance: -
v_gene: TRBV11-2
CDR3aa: CASSLSGGATHHTQYF
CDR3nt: TGTGCCAGCAGCTTATCCGGCGGGGCCACCCACCATACGCAGTATTTT